The 17 T cell receptor beta chains reported below all come from one sample, sequenced in a study of blood T cell repertoires in COVID-19. The assay was immunoSEQ multiplex PCR, and TCRdb's table has in-frame clones only and misses some. The repertoire consists of 90,000 to 120,000 clones, with around 86% occurring once and the leading ten covering about 4%. Source material: peripheral blood. The receptors derive from a woman between 65 and 79 years old with acute or convalescent COVID-19.

This chain links TRBV9 with TRBJ1-4; D possibly corresponds to TRBD1 (5 bases). Trimming left V 4 bases short and J 3 bases short, with 13 bases between. The germline gives CDR1 SGDLS, CDR2 YYNGEE. The length of the CDR3 is 15 residues. The CDR3 spells CASSPYQGANEKLFF. The CDR3 bases are TGTGCCAGCAGCCCATACCAGGGCGCTAATGAAAAACTGTTTTTT.

This chain connects TRBV29-1 to TRBJ1-2, with D possibly being TRBD1 (6 bases). Germline CDR1 reads SQVTM; CDR2 reads ANQGSEA. The CDR3 covers 12 residues. CDR3 region: CSTVGGAYGYTF. CDR3 sequence (DNA): TGCAGTACTGTAGGGGGAGCGTATGGCTACACCTTC.

The V call is TRBV5-1, the J call TRBJ2-5; D remains unclear. V lost 2 bases and J lost 1, with 12 bases in between. There are 15 residues in the CDR3. Germline loops: CDR1 SGHRS, CDR2 YFSETQ. This chain's CDR3 is CASSLNGQSQETQYF. The CDR3 bases are TGCGCCAGCAGCTTAAATGGGCAGAGCCAAGAGACCCAGTACTTC.

The rearrangement uses TRBV28 and TRBJ2-4, with D unclear. CDR3 length: 15 residues. Germline assignment: CDR1 MDHEN and CDR2 SYDVKM. Trimming stripped 5 bases from V and 2 bases from J, with 13 bases between. The CDR3 region is CASSLRKRSKNIQYF. In nucleotides, the CDR3 is TGTGCCAGCAGTCTAAGAAAGAGGTCCAAAAACATTCAGTACTTC. Combining the CDR3 with reference TRBV28 and TRBJ2-4 gives the whole variable domain DVKVTQSSRYLVKRTGEKVFLECVQDMDHENMFWYRQDPGLGLRLIYFSYDVKMKEKGDIPEGYSVSREKKERFSLILESASTNQTSMYLCASSLRKRSKNIQYFGAGTRLSVL.

V gene TRBV3-1 (or the pseudogene TRBV3-2) combines with J gene TRBJ2-1, with D perhaps matching TRBD2 (6 bases). The CDR3 runs to 12 residues. Looked up from germline, CDR1 is LGHDT and CDR2 is YNNKEL (reference sequence). The ends were cut back, 3 bases at V and 11 bases at J, with 11 bases in the middle. The CDR3 sequence: CASSQAGSKQFF. The CDR3 DNA sequence: TGTGCCAGCAGCCAGGCCGGGAGTAAGCAGTTCTTC.

V gene TRBV4-3 combines with J gene TRBJ1-3; no reliable D call. V gave up 0 bases and J gave up 0 bases, with 9 bases separating them. This CDR3 is built from 16 residues. Germline lookup yields CDR1 LGHNA and CDR2 YSLEER. In DNA, the CDR3 is TGCGCCAGCAGCCAAGACTGGCAGAACTCTGGAAACACCATATATTTT. It codes for CASSQDWQNSGNTIYF.

This clone was seen more than once but under ten times. The chain recombines TRBV7-6 with TRBJ1-1; TRBD1 might be the D (5 bases). V shed 2 bases and J shed 5 bases, with 9 bases lying between them. The CDR3 runs 13 residues. Germline loops: CDR1 SGHVS, CDR2 FNYEAQ. The CDR3 DNA reads TGTGCCAGCAGCTTACAGGGAGGGACTGAAGCTTTCTTT. It translates to CASSLQGGTEAFF.

J is TRBJ1-3 and V is TRBV30; D is undetermined. V was trimmed by 4 bases and J by 0 bases, leaving 7 bases between them. Germline loops: CDR1 GTSNPN, CDR2 SVGIG (reference sequence). CDR3 length: 13 residues. CDR3 coding DNA: TGTGCCTGGATTCCGTACTCTGGAAACACCATATATTTT. Encoded protein: CAWIPYSGNTIYF. Based on the CDR3 plus reference TRBV30 and TRBJ1-3, the full variable domain is SQTIHQWPATLVQPVGSPLSLECTVEGTSNPNLYWYRQAAGRGLQLLFYSVGIGQISSEVPQNLSASRPQDRQFILSSKKLLLSDSGFYLCAWIPYSGNTIYFGEGSWLTVV.

This clone appeared a single time. The rearrangement uses TRBV4-1 and TRBJ2-1; 10 bases align to TRBD2. This CDR3 contains 15 residues. Per the germline V gene, CDR1 is MGHRA and CDR2 is YSYEKL. V shed 1 base and J 7 bases; nucleotides not matched to a gene: 4. The DNA of the CDR3 is TGCGCCAGCAGCCAAGTCCTAGCGGGAGATAATGAGCAGTTCTTC. Protein: CASSQVLAGDNEQFF.

This sequence joins TRBV24-1 and TRBJ2-3, with 9 bases lining up with TRBD2. V trimming: 2 bases; J trimming: 4 bases; junction bases outside the gene matches: 3. CDR1 is KGHDR and CDR2 is SFDVKD in the germline V gene. The CDR3 spans 15 residues. CDR3 DNA sequence: TGTGCCACCAGTGATTCTAGCGGGGTGTCAGATACGCAGTATTTT. The encoded protein is CATSDSSGVSDTQYF.

The V gene is TRBV2, the J gene TRBJ2-7; 9 nucleotides agree with TRBD2. The CDR3 spans 18 residues. V was pared by 7 bases and J by 0 bases, with 16 bases of the junction left unmatched. Germline V CDR1 and CDR2: SNHLY, FYNNEI. The CDR3 sequence: CASNPSRPSGKGSYEQYF. The CDR3 nucleotides are TGTGCCAGCAATCCGAGCCGGCCTAGCGGGAAGGGCTCCTACGAGCAGTACTTC.

The chain couples TRBV2 to TRBJ2-7; D may be TRBD2 (5 bases). V gave up 8 bases and J gave up 0 bases, with 11 bases separating them. The CDR3 runs to 13 residues. Germline V gene lookup returns CDR1 SNHLY and CDR2 FYNNEI. Here the CDR3 DNA reads TGTGCCAGCTCCCGTGGGAGCTCCTACGAGCAGTACTTC. Amino acids: CASSRGSSYEQYF.

This chain links TRBV19 with TRBJ2-4; D unresolved. Germline loops: CDR1 LNHDA, CDR2 SQIVND (reference sequence). The CDR3 contains 14 residues. The ends were cut back, 6 bases at V and 0 bases at J, with 9 bases in the middle. The CDR3 DNA is TGTGCCAGTAGCTTCCGGGTAGCCAAAAACATTCAGTACTTC. Its protein is CASSFRVAKNIQYF.

This clone was picked up one time. V usage is TRBV6-2 or TRBV6-3 and J usage is TRBJ2-2; 11 bases map to TRBD1. This CDR3 has 15 residues. The germline gives CDR1 MNHEY, CDR2 SVGEGT. With 5 bases clipped from V and 7 bases from J, the junction kept 6 bases outside the gene matches. CDR3 DNA sequence: TGTGCCAGCAGTGAGGACAGGGGGCTTGGCGGGGAGCTGTTTTTT. It translates to CASSEDRGLGGELFF.

The V call is TRBV7-6, the J call TRBJ2-5; 7 bases match TRBD1. V lost 5 bases and J lost 5; bases outside the gene matches: 14. This CDR3 contains 16 residues. Per the germline V gene, CDR1 is SGHVS and CDR2 is FNYEAQ. The CDR3 nucleotides are TGTGCCAGCAGCCTGGTCTACAGGGGTGATAGGGAGACCCAGTACTTC. Encoded protein: CASSLVYRGDRETQYF.

This clone was detected once. J is TRBJ1-5 and V is TRBV6-2 or TRBV6-3; 8 positions match TRBD1. J gave up 2 bases and V 4 bases, and 16 bases lay outside the gene matches. This CDR3 comprises 19 residues. CDR1 and CDR2 from the germline V gene are MNHEY and SVGEGT. The CDR3 DNA is TGTGCCAGCAGTTCCGACGCAAGCAGGGGGCGGTGGGGCAATCAGCCCCAGCATTTT. Encoded protein: CASSSDASRGRWGNQPQHF.

The chain couples TRBV19 to TRBJ1-5; tentatively, D is TRBD1 (6 bases). Trimming cost V 5 bases and J 0 bases, with 14 bases left between them. The CDR3 is made up of 16 amino acids. Germline CDR1 is LNHDA and CDR2 is SQIVND (reference sequence). The CDR3 DNA sequence: TGTGCCAGTAGTCCCCCAGGGGTTCATAGCAATCAGCCCCAGCATTTT. Its translation: CASSPPGVHSNQPQHF.